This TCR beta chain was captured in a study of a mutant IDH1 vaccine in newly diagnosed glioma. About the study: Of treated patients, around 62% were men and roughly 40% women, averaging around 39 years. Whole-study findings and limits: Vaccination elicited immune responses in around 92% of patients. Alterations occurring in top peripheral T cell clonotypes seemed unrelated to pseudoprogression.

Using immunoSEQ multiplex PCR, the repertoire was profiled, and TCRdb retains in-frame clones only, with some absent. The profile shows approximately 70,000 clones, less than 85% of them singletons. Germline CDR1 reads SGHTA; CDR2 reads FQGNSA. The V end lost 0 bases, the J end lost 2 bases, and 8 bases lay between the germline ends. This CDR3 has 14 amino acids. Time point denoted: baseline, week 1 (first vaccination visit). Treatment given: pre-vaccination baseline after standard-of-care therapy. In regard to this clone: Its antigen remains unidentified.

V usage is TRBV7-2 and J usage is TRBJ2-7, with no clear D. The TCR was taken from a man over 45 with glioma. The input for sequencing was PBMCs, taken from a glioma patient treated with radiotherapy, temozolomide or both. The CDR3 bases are TGTGCCAGCAGCTTAGCGACTGAGACCTACGAGCAGTACTTC. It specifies CASSLATETYEQYF.